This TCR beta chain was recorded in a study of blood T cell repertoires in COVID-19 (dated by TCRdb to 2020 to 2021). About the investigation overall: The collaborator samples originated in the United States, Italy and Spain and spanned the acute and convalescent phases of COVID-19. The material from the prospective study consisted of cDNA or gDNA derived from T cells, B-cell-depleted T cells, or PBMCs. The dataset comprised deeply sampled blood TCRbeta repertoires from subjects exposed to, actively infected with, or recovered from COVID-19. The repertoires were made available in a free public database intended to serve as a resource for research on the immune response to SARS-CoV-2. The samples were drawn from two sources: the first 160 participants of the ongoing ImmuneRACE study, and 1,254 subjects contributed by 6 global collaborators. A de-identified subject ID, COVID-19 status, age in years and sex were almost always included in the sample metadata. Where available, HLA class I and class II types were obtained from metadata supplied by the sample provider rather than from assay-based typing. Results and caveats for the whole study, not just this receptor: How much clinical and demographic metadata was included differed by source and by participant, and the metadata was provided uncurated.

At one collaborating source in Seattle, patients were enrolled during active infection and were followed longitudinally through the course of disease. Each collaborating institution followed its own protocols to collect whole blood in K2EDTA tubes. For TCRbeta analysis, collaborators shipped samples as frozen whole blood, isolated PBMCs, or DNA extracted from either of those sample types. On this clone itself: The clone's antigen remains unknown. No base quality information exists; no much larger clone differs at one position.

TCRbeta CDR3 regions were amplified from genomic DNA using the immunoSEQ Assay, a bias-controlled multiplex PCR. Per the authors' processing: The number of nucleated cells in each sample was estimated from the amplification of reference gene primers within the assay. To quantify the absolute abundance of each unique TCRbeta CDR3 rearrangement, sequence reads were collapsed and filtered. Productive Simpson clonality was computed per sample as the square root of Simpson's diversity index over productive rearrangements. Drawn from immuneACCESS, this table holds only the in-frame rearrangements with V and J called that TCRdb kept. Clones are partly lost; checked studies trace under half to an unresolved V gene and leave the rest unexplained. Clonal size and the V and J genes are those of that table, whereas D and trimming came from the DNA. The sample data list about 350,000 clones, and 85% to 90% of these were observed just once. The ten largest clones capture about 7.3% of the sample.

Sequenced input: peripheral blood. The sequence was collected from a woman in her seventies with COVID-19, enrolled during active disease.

The sequenced DNA: TGTGCTAGTGGTTTGGTAGTTGCCGGGGGGGACAGGGCCAATTCACCCCTCCACTTT. Its product reads: CASGLVVAGGDRANSPLHF. The chain is assembled from TRBV12-5 and TRBJ1-6, and 9 junctional nucleotides match TRBD1. V ends up 0 bases short and J 7 bases short, with an unmatched junction base count of 13. From the germline V gene, CDR1 is LGHNT and CDR2 is FRNRAP. The CDR3 runs 19 residues from the cysteine to the phenylalanine. Solely the CDR3 DNA is kept, with 57 bases framed from the first base.